This section outlines one T cell receptor (beta chain) sequence together with its context. Original methodology: For nucleated cells, counts were estimated from reference gene primer amplification. The repertoire was sequenced with immunoSEQ multiplex PCR; TCRdb's copy has only in-frame clones and lacks some. D and trimming were read from the DNA, whereas the V and J calls and clone size are those reported in that table. The table shows 160,000 or so clones, with roughly 78% occurring only once. In germline, CDR1 is SGDLS, CDR2 YYNGEE. CDR3 length: 17 amino acids. Germline trimming cut 4 bases from V and 0 bases from J; bases unmatched to any gene: 8. The data derive from a study of blood T cell repertoires in COVID-19. Study-level background: Sources were T cells, B-cell-depleted T cells, or PBMCs; the material itself was cDNA or gDNA.

The genes are TRBV9 and TRBJ2-4, with 9 bases matching TRBD2. The specimen sequenced was peripheral blood. This TCR was sampled from a woman aged 60-75 years with COVID-19, enrolled during active disease. This CDR3 reads CASSIGGGAEAKNIQYF. The DNA for the CDR3 is TGTGCCAGCAGCATTGGCGGGGGGGCCGAAGCCAAAAACATTCAGTACTTC.